This is a list of T cell receptor beta chains from one sample in a study of identical twins. TCRdb itself ran the 5' RACE reads through MiXCR, one entry per CDR3 protein. The profile covers 500,000 to 550,000 distinct CDR3 sequences, with under 25% appearing a single time and approximately 0.52% taken by the ten largest. These data were also filed under a second study, of yellow fever vaccine responses in identical twins.

The material sequenced was CD4+ T cells sorted from blood. Receptor source: a woman aged 18-29 years in good health. CDR3s include the opening cysteine and the closing phenylalanine or tryptophan. Fields, in order: V gene, clone size, J gene, D gene, CDR3 DNA, CDR3 protein. A D gene is named only where the DNA matches it firmly. Size values are once, few and many counts, or a class for expanded clones, and some rows have none.

v_gene: TRBV28
abundance: .
j_gene: TRBJ1-1
d_gene: TRBD1
CDR3nt: TGTGCCAGCAGTCGGTGGCAGGGGGAATACACTGAAGCTTTCTTT
CDR3aa: CASSRWQGEYTEAFF

v_gene: TRBV18
abundance: .
j_gene: TRBJ2-5
d_gene: .
CDR3nt: TGTGCCAGCTCACCTATGAGGGCCCAAGAGACCCAGTACTTC
CDR3aa: CASSPMRAQETQYF

v_gene: TRBV6-5
abundance: .
j_gene: TRBJ2-1
d_gene: TRBD1
CDR3nt: TGTGCCAGCAGTTCCATCCCGGGACAGGGGGCGTACAATGAGCAGTTCTTC
CDR3aa: CASSSIPGQGAYNEQFF

v_gene: TRBV5-1
abundance: many
j_gene: TRBJ2-3
d_gene: .
CDR3nt: TGCGCCAGCAGCCCTCGAGGCGGGGCCGGTGGAACAGATACGCAGTATTTT
CDR3aa: CASSPRGGAGGTDTQYF

v_gene: TRBV5-1
abundance: .
j_gene: TRBJ2-7
d_gene: TRBD1
CDR3nt: TGCGCCAGCAGCCGAGGGACAGCCGCCTCCTACGAGCAGTACTTC
CDR3aa: CASSRGTAASYEQYF

v_gene: TRBV12-3/TRBV12-4
abundance: many
j_gene: TRBJ2-1
d_gene: .
CDR3nt: TGTGCCAGCAGTCCCAGGGCTAGAAGCTCCTACAATGAGCAGTTCTTC
CDR3aa: CASSPRARSSYNEQFF

v_gene: TRBV7-9
abundance: many
j_gene: TRBJ2-7
d_gene: .
CDR3nt: TGTGCCAGCAGCTCCTCTGGGTACGAGCAGTACTTC
CDR3aa: CASSSSGYEQYF

v_gene: TRBV7-8
abundance: few
j_gene: TRBJ2-2
d_gene: TRBD2
CDR3nt: TGTGCCAGCAACTCCGGGGCGGGAGGGCAGGCCGGGGAGCTGTTTTTT
CDR3aa: CASNSGAGGQAGELFF

v_gene: TRBV7-8
abundance: few
j_gene: TRBJ2-7
d_gene: .
CDR3nt: TGTGCCAGCAGCTTAGTACAGATAGCCTACGAGCAGTACTTC
CDR3aa: CASSLVQIAYEQYF

v_gene: TRBV7-2
abundance: .
j_gene: TRBJ2-2
d_gene: .
CDR3nt: TGTGCCAGCAGCTTAGTTCCAGGTAGCACCGGGGAGCTGTTTTTT
CDR3aa: CASSLVPGSTGELFF

v_gene: TRBV10-3
abundance: .
j_gene: TRBJ1-2
d_gene: .
CDR3nt: TGTGCCATCAGTGAGGGTTGGGATGGCTACACCTTC
CDR3aa: CAISEGWDGYTF

v_gene: TRBV20-1
abundance: few
j_gene: TRBJ1-5
d_gene: .
CDR3nt: TGCAGTGCTATTGGACAGTCCAATCAGCCCCAGCATTTT
CDR3aa: CSAIGQSNQPQHF

v_gene: TRBV5-1
abundance: .
j_gene: TRBJ2-3
d_gene: .
CDR3nt: TGCGCCAGCATAGGAGGGGGAGATACGCAGTATTTT
CDR3aa: CASIGGGDTQYF

v_gene: TRBV11-3
abundance: .
j_gene: TRBJ1-1
d_gene: .
CDR3nt: TGTGCCAGCAGCTTAGATAGGCGGGACGAAGCTTTCTTT
CDR3aa: CASSLDRRDEAFF

v_gene: TRBV24-1
abundance: few
j_gene: TRBJ2-1
d_gene: .
CDR3nt: TGTGCCACCAGTGAAGGGACACTTTCCTACAATGAGCAGTTCTTC
CDR3aa: CATSEGTLSYNEQFF

v_gene: TRBV9
abundance: .
j_gene: TRBJ2-1
d_gene: TRBD2
CDR3nt: TGTGCCAGCAGCGTTGGGGGACTAGATTCCAATGAGCAGTTCTTC
CDR3aa: CASSVGGLDSNEQFF

v_gene: TRBV11-1
abundance: few
j_gene: TRBJ2-7
d_gene: .
CDR3nt: TGTGCCAGCAGCCGGACGGATTCCTACGAGCAGTACTTC
CDR3aa: CASSRTDSYEQYF

v_gene: TRBV9
abundance: few
j_gene: TRBJ2-3
d_gene: .
CDR3nt: TGTGCCAGCAGCTTAACAGGGTTCTCAGATACGCAGTATTTT
CDR3aa: CASSLTGFSDTQYF

v_gene: TRBV3-1
abundance: few
j_gene: TRBJ2-5
d_gene: TRBD1
CDR3nt: TGTGCCAGCAGCCAAGGTGGGACAGAAGAGACCCAGTACTTC
CDR3aa: CASSQGGTEETQYF

v_gene: TRBV9
abundance: .
j_gene: TRBJ2-1
d_gene: TRBD1
CDR3nt: TGTGCCAGCAGCGCACCAACCGGGACAGGGTCCTACAATGAGCAGTTCTTC
CDR3aa: CASSAPTGTGSYNEQFF

v_gene: TRBV10-3
abundance: .
j_gene: TRBJ2-1
d_gene: .
CDR3nt: TGTGCCTCAAACCGGGACAGGCCTAGCGGGATTGTTTACAATGAGCAGTTCTTC
CDR3aa: CASNRDRPSGIVYNEQFF

v_gene: TRBV7-8
abundance: few
j_gene: TRBJ2-7
d_gene: .
CDR3nt: TGTGCCAGCAGCTTAGGACAGCCACCTACCGAGCAGTACTTC
CDR3aa: CASSLGQPPTEQYF

v_gene: TRBV9
abundance: .
j_gene: TRBJ2-3
d_gene: .
CDR3nt: TGTGCCAGCAGCGTACGGGGGTACCCTGGAGATACGCAGTATTTT
CDR3aa: CASSVRGYPGDTQYF

v_gene: TRBV6-1
abundance: .
j_gene: TRBJ2-7
d_gene: TRBD1
CDR3nt: TGTGCCAGCACCCCCCGGGACAGGGACTACGAGCAGTACTTC
CDR3aa: CASTPRDRDYEQYF

v_gene: TRBV5-1
abundance: .
j_gene: TRBJ1-6
d_gene: .
CDR3nt: TGCGCCAGCAGCCTCGGGACGGAAAATTCACCCCTCCACTTT
CDR3aa: CASSLGTENSPLHF

v_gene: TRBV24-1
abundance: few
j_gene: TRBJ2-1
d_gene: .
CDR3nt: TGTGCCACCAGAGCTAGTACCTACAATGAGCAGTTCTTC
CDR3aa: CATRASTYNEQFF

v_gene: TRBV5-4
abundance: .
j_gene: TRBJ2-1
d_gene: .
CDR3nt: TGTGCCAGCAGCTCAAGCAGGAGGTCATCTTACAATGAGCAGTTCTTC
CDR3aa: CASSSSRRSSYNEQFF

v_gene: TRBV7-9
abundance: .
j_gene: TRBJ2-5
d_gene: .
CDR3nt: TGTGCCAGCAGCTTAGGGGGATTAGTAGGAGAGACCCAGTACTTC
CDR3aa: CASSLGGLVGETQYF

v_gene: TRBV7-3
abundance: few
j_gene: TRBJ2-2
d_gene: TRBD2
CDR3nt: TGTGCCAGCAGCCCACGCGCGGGAGCGTCGGCCGGGGAGCTGTTTTTT
CDR3aa: CASSPRAGASAGELFF

v_gene: TRBV24-1
abundance: .
j_gene: TRBJ2-2
d_gene: TRBD2
CDR3nt: TGTGCCACCAGTGATGTCGCGACTAGCGGACACCTCACCGGGGAGCTGTTTTTT
CDR3aa: CATSDVATSGHLTGELFF

v_gene: TRBV11-2
abundance: .
j_gene: TRBJ2-3
d_gene: TRBD2
CDR3nt: TGTGCCAGCAGCCCACGGCGGGGGAGCACAGATACGCAGTATTTT
CDR3aa: CASSPRRGSTDTQYF

v_gene: TRBV6-1
abundance: .
j_gene: TRBJ2-1
d_gene: .
CDR3nt: TGTGCCAGCAGTCCCCCGGGACGCCTACCCTACAATGAGCAGTTCTTC
CDR3aa: CASSPPGRLPYNEQFF

v_gene: TRBV12-5
abundance: .
j_gene: TRBJ2-5
d_gene: .
CDR3nt: TGTGCTAGTGGTTTCGGAGCCTCGGGACTCGGGGAGACCCAGTACTTC
CDR3aa: CASGFGASGLGETQYF

v_gene: TRBV5-1
abundance: few
j_gene: TRBJ1-5
d_gene: .
CDR3nt: TGCGCCAGCAGCTTCGGGGGCGAGGTAGGTCAGCCCCAGCATTTT
CDR3aa: CASSFGGEVGQPQHF

v_gene: TRBV6-4
abundance: few
j_gene: TRBJ2-1
d_gene: .
CDR3nt: TGTGCCAGCAGTCTGACTAGGGTCCATGAGCAGTTCTTC
CDR3aa: CASSLTRVHEQFF

v_gene: TRBV11-2
abundance: .
j_gene: TRBJ2-1
d_gene: TRBD2
CDR3nt: TGTGCCAGCAGCTCCCGACTAGCGGGAGTGGGAGAGCAGTTCTTC
CDR3aa: CASSSRLAGVGEQFF

v_gene: TRBV15
abundance: few
j_gene: TRBJ2-3
d_gene: TRBD2
CDR3nt: TGTGCCACCAGCCTACTACGCGGGAGTTCAGATACGCAGTATTTT
CDR3aa: CATSLLRGSSDTQYF

v_gene: TRBV7-6
abundance: .
j_gene: TRBJ1-1
d_gene: .
CDR3nt: TGTGCCAGCAGCTTCGGACTCGGAACTGAAGCTTTCTTT
CDR3aa: CASSFGLGTEAFF

v_gene: TRBV11-2
abundance: few
j_gene: TRBJ2-3
d_gene: .
CDR3nt: TGTGCCAGCAGCTTACCCTCGAATACGCAGTATTTT
CDR3aa: CASSLPSNTQYF

v_gene: TRBV12-3/TRBV12-4
abundance: .
j_gene: TRBJ1-1
d_gene: .
CDR3nt: TGTGCCAGCAGTCCCCGGGTCAGCCAGAACACTGAAGCTTTCTTT
CDR3aa: CASSPRVSQNTEAFF

v_gene: TRBV20-1
abundance: few
j_gene: TRBJ2-5
d_gene: TRBD2
CDR3nt: TGCAGTGCTTCACCACTAGCGGGAGGGCAAGAGACCCAGTACTTC
CDR3aa: CSASPLAGGQETQYF

v_gene: TRBV5-1
abundance: few
j_gene: TRBJ2-5
d_gene: .
CDR3nt: TGTGCCAGCAGCTTGGCGACTGGGCGGGAGACCCAGTACTTC
CDR3aa: CASSLATGRETQYF

v_gene: TRBV7-2
abundance: .
j_gene: TRBJ2-7
d_gene: TRBD1
CDR3nt: TGTGCCAGCAGCTTGATCGGGACAGGCAACTACGAGCAGTACTTC
CDR3aa: CASSLIGTGNYEQYF